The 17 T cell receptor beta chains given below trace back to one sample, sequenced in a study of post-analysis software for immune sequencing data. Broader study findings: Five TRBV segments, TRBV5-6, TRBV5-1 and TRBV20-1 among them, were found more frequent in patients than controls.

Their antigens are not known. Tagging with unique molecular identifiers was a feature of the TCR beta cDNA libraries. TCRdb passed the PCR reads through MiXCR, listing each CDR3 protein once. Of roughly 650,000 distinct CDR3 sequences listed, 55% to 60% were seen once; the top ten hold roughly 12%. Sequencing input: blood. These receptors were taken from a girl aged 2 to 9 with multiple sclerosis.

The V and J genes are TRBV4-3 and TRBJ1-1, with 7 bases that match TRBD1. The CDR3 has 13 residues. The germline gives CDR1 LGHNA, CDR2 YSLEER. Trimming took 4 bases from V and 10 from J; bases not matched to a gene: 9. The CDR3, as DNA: TGCGCCAGCAGCCTCACAGCCCGGGACAGAGCTTTCTTT. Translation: CASSLTARDRAFF.

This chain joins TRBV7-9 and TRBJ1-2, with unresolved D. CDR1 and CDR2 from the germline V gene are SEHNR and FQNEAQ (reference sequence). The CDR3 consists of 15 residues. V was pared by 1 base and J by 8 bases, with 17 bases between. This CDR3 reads CASSLVPLRGMGYTF. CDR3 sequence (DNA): TGTGCCAGCAGCTTAGTCCCGTTGAGAGGAATGGGCTACACCTTC.

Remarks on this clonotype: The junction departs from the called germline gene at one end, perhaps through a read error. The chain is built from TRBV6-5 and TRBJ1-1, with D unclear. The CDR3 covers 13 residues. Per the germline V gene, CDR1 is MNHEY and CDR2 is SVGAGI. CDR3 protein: CASTDGLNTETFF. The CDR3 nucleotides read TGTGCCAGCACGGACGGGTTGAACACTGAAACTTTCTTT.

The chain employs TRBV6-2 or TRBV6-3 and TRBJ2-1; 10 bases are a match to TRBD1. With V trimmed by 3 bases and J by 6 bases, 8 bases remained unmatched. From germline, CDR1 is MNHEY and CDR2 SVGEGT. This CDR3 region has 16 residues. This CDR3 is CASSYDRGLDSNEQFF. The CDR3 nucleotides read TGTGCCAGCAGTTATGACAGGGGGCTTGACTCCAATGAGCAGTTCTTC.

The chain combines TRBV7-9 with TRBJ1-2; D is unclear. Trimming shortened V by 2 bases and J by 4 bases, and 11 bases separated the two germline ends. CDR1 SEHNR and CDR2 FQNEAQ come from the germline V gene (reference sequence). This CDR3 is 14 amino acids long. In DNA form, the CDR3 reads TGTGCCAGCAGCTTAAGCGGGTGGTTCTATGGCTACACCTTC. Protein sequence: CASSLSGWFYGYTF.

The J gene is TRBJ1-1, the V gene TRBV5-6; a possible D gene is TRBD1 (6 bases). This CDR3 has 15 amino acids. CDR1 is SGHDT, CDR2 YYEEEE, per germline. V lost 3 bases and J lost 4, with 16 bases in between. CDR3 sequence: CASSWGAGVRTEAFF. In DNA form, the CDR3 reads TGTGCCAGCAGCTGGGGGGCAGGGGTCCGCACTGAAGCTTTCTTT.

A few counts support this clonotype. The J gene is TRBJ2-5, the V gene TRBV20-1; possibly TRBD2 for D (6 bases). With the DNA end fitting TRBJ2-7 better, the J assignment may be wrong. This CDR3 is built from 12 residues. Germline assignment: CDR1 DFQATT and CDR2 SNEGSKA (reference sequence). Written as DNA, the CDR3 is TGCAGTGCCCCGGGAGAAAGAGGCGAGCAGTACTTC. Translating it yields CSAPGERGEQYF.

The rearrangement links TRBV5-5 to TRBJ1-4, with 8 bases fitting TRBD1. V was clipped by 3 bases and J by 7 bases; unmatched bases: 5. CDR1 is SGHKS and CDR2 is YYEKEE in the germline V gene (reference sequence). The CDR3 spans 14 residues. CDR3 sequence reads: CASSWGTGAEKLFF. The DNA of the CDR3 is TGTGCCAGCAGCTGGGGGACAGGTGCTGAAAAACTGTTTTTT.

The CDR3 sequence is CASSQERSTSDQETQYF. In nucleotides, the CDR3 is TGCGCCAGCAGCCAAGAGCGGTCGACTAGCGACCAAGAGACCCAGTACTTC. The chain recombines TRBV4-1 with TRBJ2-5; 8 bases align to TRBD2. V gave up 0 bases and J gave up 0 bases; unmatched junction bases: 6. This CDR3 comprises 17 residues. The V gene's germline CDR1 is MGHRA and CDR2 YSYEKL.

DNA for the CDR3: TGTGCCAGCAGTGAAGAGTGGAGGGGAGCGGAGGAGACCCAGTACTTC. Protein: CASSEEWRGAEETQYF. The V call is TRBV2, the J call TRBJ2-7; tentative D call: TRBD2 (6 bases). The J call is uncertain, as TRBJ2-5 better fits the DNA end. Germline CDR1 SNHLY, CDR2 FYNNEI. This CDR3 region has 16 residues.

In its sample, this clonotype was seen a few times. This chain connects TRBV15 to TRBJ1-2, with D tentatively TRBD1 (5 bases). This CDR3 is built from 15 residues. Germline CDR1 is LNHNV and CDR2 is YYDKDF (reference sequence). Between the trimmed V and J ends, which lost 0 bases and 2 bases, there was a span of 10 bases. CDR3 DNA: TGTGCCACCAGCAGAGATATGGGGGAAAACTATGGCTACACCTTC. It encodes CATSRDMGENYGYTF.

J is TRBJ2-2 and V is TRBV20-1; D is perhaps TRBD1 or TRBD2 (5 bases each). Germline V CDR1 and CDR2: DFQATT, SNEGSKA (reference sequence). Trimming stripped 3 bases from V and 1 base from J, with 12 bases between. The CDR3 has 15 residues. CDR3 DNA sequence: TGCAGTGCTAGCCGGGACGGGATGAACACCGGGGAGCTGTTTTTT. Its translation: CSASRDGMNTGELFF.

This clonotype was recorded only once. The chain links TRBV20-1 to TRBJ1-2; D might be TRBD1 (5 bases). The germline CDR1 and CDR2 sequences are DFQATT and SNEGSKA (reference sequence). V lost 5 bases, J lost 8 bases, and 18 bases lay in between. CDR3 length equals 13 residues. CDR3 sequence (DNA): TGCAGTGCTTCGTCCGGACAAGGTGTAGGCTACACCTTC. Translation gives CSASSGQGVGYTF.

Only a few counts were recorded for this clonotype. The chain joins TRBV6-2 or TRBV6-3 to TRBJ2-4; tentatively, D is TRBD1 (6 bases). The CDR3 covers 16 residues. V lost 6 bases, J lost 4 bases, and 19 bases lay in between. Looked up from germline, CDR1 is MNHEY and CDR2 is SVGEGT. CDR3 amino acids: CASRNLRQESKNIQYF. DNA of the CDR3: TGTGCCAGCAGAAACCTTCGACAGGAATCTAAAAACATTCAGTACTTC.

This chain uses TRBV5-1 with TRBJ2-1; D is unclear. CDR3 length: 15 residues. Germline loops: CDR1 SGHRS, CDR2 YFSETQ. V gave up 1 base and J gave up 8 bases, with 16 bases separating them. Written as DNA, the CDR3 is TGCGCCAGCAGCTTGTCCAGCCGTCAGACGCATGAGCAGTTCTTC. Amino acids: CASSLSSRQTHEQFF.

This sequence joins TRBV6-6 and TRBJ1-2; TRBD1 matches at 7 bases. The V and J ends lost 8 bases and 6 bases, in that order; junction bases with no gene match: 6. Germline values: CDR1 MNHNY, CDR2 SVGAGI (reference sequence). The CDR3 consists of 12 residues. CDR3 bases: TGTGCCAGCCACTTGACAGGGCATGGCTACACCTTC. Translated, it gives CASHLTGHGYTF.

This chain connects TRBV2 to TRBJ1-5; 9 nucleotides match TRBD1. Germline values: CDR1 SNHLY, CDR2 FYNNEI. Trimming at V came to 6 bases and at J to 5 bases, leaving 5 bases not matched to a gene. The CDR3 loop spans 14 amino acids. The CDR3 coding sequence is TGTGCCAGCAGCCGAAGGGACAGGGATCAGCCCCAGCATTTT. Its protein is CASSRRDRDQPQHF.